Presented here are 29 T cell receptor beta chains from one specimen sequenced in a study of patients and donors after allogeneic stem cell transplantation. TCRdb re-analysed the RT-PCR reads in MiXCR, keeping a single row per CDR3 protein. Seen here are 190,000 or so distinct CDR3 sequences, around 41% observed once, and the top ten hold 30% to 35%. Sample: blood, either unsorted or a sorted T cell fraction (not recorded which). These receptors originate from a human donor who was either an allogeneic HSCT recipient or a stem cell or donor lymphocyte infusion donor (not recorded which). It is not recorded whose cells these are; they may come from a transplant donor.

The rearrangement joins TRBV14 to TRBJ2-1; TRBD1 aligns across 11 bases. The germline V gene encodes CDR1 SGHDN and CDR2 FVKESK. V gave up 3 bases and J gave up 5 bases; unmatched junction bases: 21. CDR3 length equals 21 residues. The CDR3, as DNA: TGTGCCAGCAGCCACCCGCCGGACAGGGGGCGAGGCCCCTTCCCAAACAATGAGCAGTTCTTC. As protein: CASSHPPDRGRGPFPNNEQFF.

This clonotype was seen more than once but under ten times. The chain couples TRBV20-1 to TRBJ1-4; D unresolved. Looked up from germline, CDR1 is DFQATT and CDR2 is SNEGSKA (reference sequence). The CDR3 is made up of 15 amino acids. Trimming left V 0 bases short and J 4 bases short, with 12 bases between. CDR3 sequence reads: CSARDSGRGNEKLFF. The DNA for the CDR3 is TGCAGTGCTAGAGATAGCGGCCGGGGTAATGAAAAACTGTTTTTT.

V gene TRBV4-3 combines with J gene TRBJ2-7; 8 bases agree with TRBD2. Looked up from germline, CDR1 is LGHNA and CDR2 is YSLEER. The CDR3 has 15 residues. The J segment lost 2 bases and the V segment lost 0 bases, leaving 3 bases of the junction unmatched. In DNA, the CDR3 is TGCGCCAGCAGCCAAGATCTGGGACTAGCCTACGAGCAGTACTTC. This gives the protein CASSQDLGLAYEQYF.

As DNA, the CDR3 is TGTGCCAGCAGCGTAGCATCGGATACGCAGTATTTT. Protein sequence: CASSVASDTQYF. This rearrangement joins TRBV9 to TRBJ2-3; D remains ambiguous. CDR1 is SGDLS, CDR2 YYNGEE, per germline. V lost 0 bases, J lost 6 bases, and 5 bases lay in between. The CDR3 covers 12 residues.

To note about this clonotype: One end of the junction is discordant with germline, which a read error may explain. J is TRBJ2-7 and V is TRBV29-1, with D perhaps TRBD1 or TRBD2 (5 bases each). The CDR3 runs 15 residues. Germline CDR1 is SQVTM and CDR2 is ANQGSEA. The CDR3 loop reads CSVEEFGTGTYEQYF. CDR3 DNA sequence: TGCAGCGTCGAAGAATTCGGGACGGGAACCTACGAGCAGTACTTC.

This clonotype was counted only a few times. The rearrangement uses TRBV24-1 and TRBJ1-3; the D gene is possibly TRBD1 (5 bases). There are 12 residues in the CDR3. V lost 0 bases to trimming and J lost 12 bases, with 8 bases between them. The germline V gene encodes CDR1 KGHDR and CDR2 SFDVKD. The CDR3 coding sequence is TGTGCCACCAGTGATTTGAACGGACACATATATTTT. It is translated as CATSDLNGHIYF.

This clonotype was recorded a few times. The V call is TRBV28, the J call TRBJ2-5; TRBD2 matches at 9 bases. The germline gives CDR1 MDHEN, CDR2 SYDVKM. This CDR3 comprises 15 residues. The ends lost 1 base at V and 1 base at J; junction bases unmatched: 1. The CDR3 nucleotides are TGTGCCAGCAGTTTATCACTAGCGGGCCAAGAGACCCAGTACTTC. This gives the protein CASSLSLAGQETQYF.

As DNA, the CDR3 is TGCGCCAGCTCCGATGGTGGGACAGGACCCTACGAGCAGTACTTC. Protein sequence: CASSDGGTGPYEQYF. The chain couples TRBV4-3 to TRBJ2-7, with 8 bases lining up with TRBD1. Per the germline V gene, CDR1 is LGHNA and CDR2 is YSLEER. The CDR3 has 15 amino acids. Trimming removed 8 bases from V and 2 bases from J; junction bases left unmatched: 11.

The chain is built from TRBV6-5 and TRBJ1-2, with D unresolved. Trimming cost V 0 bases and J 2 bases, with 4 bases left between them. This CDR3 contains 13 residues. Germline V lookup: CDR1 MNHEY, CDR2 SVGAGI. DNA for the CDR3: TGTGCCAGCAGTTACTCTGGGAACTATGGCTACACCTTC. It encodes CASSYSGNYGYTF.

Only a few counts were recorded for this clonotype. The chain has TRBV12-3 or TRBV12-4 and TRBJ1-1; tentative D call: TRBD1 (5 bases). This CDR3 is 14 amino acids long. V lost 6 bases to trimming and J lost 0 bases, with 11 bases between them. The CDR3 nucleotides are TGTGCCAGCAGAAGACAGACCATGAACACTGAAGCTTTCTTT. Its protein is CASRRQTMNTEAFF.

This clonotype was seen more than once but under ten times. This rearrangement joins TRBV12-3 or TRBV12-4 to TRBJ1-5; D uncertain. The CDR3 runs 13 residues. V was shortened by 1 base and J by 6 bases, with 7 bases between the two germline ends. CDR3 amino acids: CASSLEEPQPQHF. CDR3 DNA: TGTGCCAGCAGTTTAGAAGAACCTCAGCCCCAGCATTTT.

The chain uses TRBV28 and TRBJ1-6; 7 nucleotides line up with TRBD1. From germline, CDR1 is MDHEN and CDR2 SYDVKM. This CDR3 comprises 15 residues. After removal of 6 bases from V and 9 bases from J, the junction contained 11 bases not matched to a gene. The CDR3 protein is CASSAAEGASSPLHF. The DNA for the CDR3 is TGTGCCAGCAGCGCAGCAGAGGGGGCTAGTTCACCCCTCCACTTT.

This clonotype was counted between two and nine times. The chain employs TRBV7-9 and TRBJ1-1, with unresolved D. The CDR3 contains 14 residues. Germline loops: CDR1 SEHNR, CDR2 FQNEAQ (reference sequence). V gave up 5 bases and J gave up 0 bases, with 10 bases separating them. DNA for the CDR3: TGTGCCAGCAGCGACCGAGCTCTGAACACTGAAGCTTTCTTT. Its translation is CASSDRALNTEAFF.

The chain employs TRBV20-1 and TRBJ1-2; no clear D. This CDR3 is 13 amino acids long. Germline CDR1 reads DFQATT; CDR2 reads SNEGSKA (reference sequence). V lost 2 bases and J 5 bases, leaving 12 bases between the germline ends. The chain's CDR3 is CSARQLSGYGYTF. The CDR3 region has the DNA TGCAGTGCTAGACAACTGTCGGGGTATGGCTACACCTTC.

The chain couples TRBV27 to TRBJ1-5, with D unresolved. The CDR3 is 15 amino acids. The V and J ends lost 1 base and 0 bases respectively, with 7 bases between them. CDR1 MNHEY and CDR2 SMNVEV come from the germline V gene (reference sequence). As DNA, the CDR3 is TGTGCCAGCAGTTTATTTCACGGTAGCAATCAGCCCCAGCATTTT. Its protein product is CASSLFHGSNQPQHF.

The chain joins TRBV9 to TRBJ2-7, with D unresolved. In germline, CDR1 is SGDLS, CDR2 YYNGEE. The CDR3 sequence is 15 residues long. Trimming took 0 bases from V and 1 from J, leaving 11 bases between them. The DNA for the CDR3 is TGTGCCAGCAGCGTAGGGGTAGGGCCTTCCTACGAGCAGTACTTC. Protein: CASSVGVGPSYEQYF. Full variable domain (missing parts from reference TRBV9 and TRBJ2-7): DSGVTQTPKHLITATGQRVTLRCSPRSGDLSVYWYQQSLDQGLQFLIQYYNGEERAKGNILERFSAQQFPDLHSELNLSSLELGDSALYFCASSVGVGPSYEQYFGPGTRLTVT.

CDR3 sequence reads: CASSPRLAERTDTQYF. Here the CDR3 DNA reads TGTGCCAGCAGCCCTAGACTAGCTGAGAGGACAGATACGCAGTATTTT. V is TRBV11-2 and J is TRBJ2-3, with 7 bases aligning to TRBD2. The CDR3 covers 16 residues. Germline values: CDR1 SGHAT, CDR2 FQNNGV. V lost 5 bases, J lost 3 bases, and 11 bases stayed unmatched.

The chain recombines TRBV4-3 with TRBJ2-7, with TRBD2 identical over 10 bases. The length of the CDR3 is 16 residues. In germline, CDR1 is LGHNA, CDR2 YSLEER. The ends lost 0 bases at V and 1 base at J; junction bases unmatched: 3. The CDR3 loop is CASSQDLAGASYEQYF. The CDR3 DNA reads as TGCGCCAGCAGCCAAGATCTAGCGGGAGCTTCCTACGAGCAGTACTTC.

This clonotype was found a few times. This sequence joins TRBV7-9 and TRBJ1-1, with 7 nucleotides matching TRBD1. The CDR3 is 17 amino acids. Germline CDR1 and CDR2: SEHNR and FQNEAQ (reference sequence). V was pared by 7 bases and J by 4 bases, with 18 bases of the junction left unmatched. The CDR3 DNA follows: TGTGCCAGCAACCCTCCCGGGACAGCGGGGTGGAGCACTGAAGCTTTCTTT. Residues: CASNPPGTAGWSTEAFF.

The V call is TRBV5-1, the J call TRBJ2-3; 9 bases fit TRBD1. J gave up 3 bases and V 7 bases, and 6 bases lay outside the gene matches. The CDR3 loop spans 14 amino acids. Germline V gene data show CDR1 as SGHRS and CDR2 as YFSETQ. CDR3 bases: TGCGCCAGCTGGGGACAGGGAGCAACAGATACGCAGTATTTT. Translation: CASWGQGATDTQYF.

This clonotype was seen a handful of times. The chain has TRBV20-1 and TRBJ2-7, with D perhaps assigned TRBD1 or TRBD2 (6 bases each). The CDR3 consists of 13 residues. CDR1 and CDR2 from the germline V gene are DFQATT and SNEGSKA (reference sequence). V was pared by 4 bases and J by 6 bases, with 16 bases between. CDR3 region: CSAKGRGEFEQYF. Written as DNA, the CDR3 is TGCAGTGCTAAGGGAAGGGGGGAATTCGAGCAGTACTTC.

Notes on this clonotype: At one end the junction does not follow the germline gene, possibly because of a read error. The chain employs TRBV3-1 and TRBJ1-5; TRBD1 aligns across 8 bases. The germline gives CDR1 LGHDT, CDR2 YNNKEL (reference sequence). This CDR3 region has 15 residues. The CDR3, as DNA: TGTGCCAGCAGCCTTGGACAGGGCCCTAATCGGCCCCAGCATTTT. It yields the protein CASSLGQGPNRPQHF.

The V gene is TRBV29-1, the J gene TRBJ1-1; no clear D gene. Trimming removed 8 bases at V and 13 bases at J, with 14 bases between. Germline V gene sequence: CDR1 SQVTM, CDR2 ANQGSEA. CDR3 length: 9 amino acids. The chain's CDR3 is CSPLVSFFF. CDR3 nucleotide sequence: TGCAGCCCCCTTGTCTCGTTTTTCTTT.

The chain is built from TRBV20-1 and TRBJ1-2; 9 nucleotides match TRBD1. Germline CDR1 DFQATT, CDR2 SNEGSKA (reference sequence). CDR3 length equals 15 residues. J lost 8 bases, V lost 1 base, and 11 bases had no gene match. The CDR3 is CSARVLRDRVRGYTF. In DNA, the CDR3 is TGCAGTGCTAGAGTTCTCCGGGACAGGGTGAGGGGCTACACCTTC.

The V and J genes are TRBV12-3 or TRBV12-4 and TRBJ1-5, with 7 bases identical to TRBD1. The J segment lost 4 bases and the V segment lost 2 bases, leaving 5 bases of the junction unmatched. CDR3 size: 15 residues. The CDR3 here is CASSLSGGLNQPQHF. CDR3 in DNA: TGTGCCAGCAGTTTATCAGGGGGGTTGAATCAGCCCCAGCATTTT.

This chain joins TRBV6-2 or TRBV6-3 and TRBJ1-5; TRBD1 might be the D (5 bases). The germline V gene has CDR1 MNHEY and CDR2 SVGEGT. The CDR3 sequence is 16 residues long. The ends were cut back, 0 bases at V and 2 bases at J, with 11 bases in the middle. For the CDR3, the DNA is TGTGCCAGCAGTTACTCACCCAGGGTAGGCAATCAGCCCCAGCATTTT. Amino acid sequence: CASSYSPRVGNQPQHF.

CDR3: CSVARGPDTEAFF. DNA for the CDR3: TGCAGCGTTGCCAGGGGGCCAGACACTGAAGCTTTCTTT. V gene TRBV29-1 combines with J gene TRBJ1-1; 8 positions agree with TRBD1. This CDR3 is built from 13 residues. Germline trimming cut 4 bases from V and 3 bases from J; bases unmatched to any gene: 4. CDR1 and CDR2 from the germline V gene are SQVTM and ANQGSEA.

The rearrangement uses TRBV4-3 and TRBJ2-7; D gene uncertain. Germline V lookup: CDR1 LGHNA, CDR2 YSLEER. Trimming took 0 bases from V and 1 from J, leaving 16 bases between them. This CDR3 contains 17 residues. The CDR3 DNA reads TGCGCCAGCAGCCAAGATCTTTCCGCCCTCATATCCTACGAGCAGTACTTC. Its translation is CASSQDLSALISYEQYF.

This clonotype was seen more than once but under ten times. The gene calls are TRBV29-1 and TRBJ2-7; perhaps TRBD1 as D (6 bases). Trimming removed 7 bases at V and 2 bases at J, with 12 bases between. This CDR3 region has 12 residues. Germline CDR1 is SQVTM and CDR2 is ANQGSEA. The CDR3 nucleotides read TGCAGCGCCTGGGACACCCCCTACGAGCAGTACTTC. Amino acids: CSAWDTPYEQYF.